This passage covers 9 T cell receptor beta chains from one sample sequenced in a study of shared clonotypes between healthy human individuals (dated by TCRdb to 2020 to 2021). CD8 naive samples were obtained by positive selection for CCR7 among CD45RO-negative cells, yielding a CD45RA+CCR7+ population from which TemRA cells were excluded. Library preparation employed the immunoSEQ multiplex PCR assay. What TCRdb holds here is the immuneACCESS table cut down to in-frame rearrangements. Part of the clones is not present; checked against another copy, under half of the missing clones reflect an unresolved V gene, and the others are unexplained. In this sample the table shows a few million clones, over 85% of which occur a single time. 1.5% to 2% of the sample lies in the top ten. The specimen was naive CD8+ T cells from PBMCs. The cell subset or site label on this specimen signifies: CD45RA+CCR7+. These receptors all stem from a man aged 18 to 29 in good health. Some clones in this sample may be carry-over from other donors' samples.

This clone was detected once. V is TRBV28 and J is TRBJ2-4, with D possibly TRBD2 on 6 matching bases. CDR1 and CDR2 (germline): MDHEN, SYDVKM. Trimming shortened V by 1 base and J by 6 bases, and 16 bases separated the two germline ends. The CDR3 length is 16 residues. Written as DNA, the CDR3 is TGTGCCAGCAGTTTATATGGCGGGGAAGGGAGAAACATTCAGTACTTC. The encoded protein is CASSLYGGEGRNIQYF.

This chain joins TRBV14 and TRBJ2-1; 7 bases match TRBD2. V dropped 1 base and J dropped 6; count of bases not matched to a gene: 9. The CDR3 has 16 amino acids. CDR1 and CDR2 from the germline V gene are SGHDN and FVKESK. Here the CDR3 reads CASSQVGGRSPNEQFF. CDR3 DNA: TGTGCCAGCAGCCAAGTGGGCGGGAGATCCCCCAATGAGCAGTTCTTC.

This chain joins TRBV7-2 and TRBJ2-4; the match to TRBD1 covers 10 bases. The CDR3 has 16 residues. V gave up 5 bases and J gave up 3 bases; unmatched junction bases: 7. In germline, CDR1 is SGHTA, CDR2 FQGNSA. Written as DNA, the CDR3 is TGTGCCAGCAGCACCTGGGACAGGGGAGACAAAAACATTCAGTACTTC. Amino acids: CASSTWDRGDKNIQYF.

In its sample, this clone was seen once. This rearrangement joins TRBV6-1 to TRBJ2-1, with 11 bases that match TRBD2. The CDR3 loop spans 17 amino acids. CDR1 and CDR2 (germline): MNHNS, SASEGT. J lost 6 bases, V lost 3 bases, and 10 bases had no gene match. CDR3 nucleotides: TGTGCCAGCAGTGAGGACTTACTAGCGGGAGAAGGCAATGAGCAGTTCTTC. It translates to CASSEDLLAGEGNEQFF.

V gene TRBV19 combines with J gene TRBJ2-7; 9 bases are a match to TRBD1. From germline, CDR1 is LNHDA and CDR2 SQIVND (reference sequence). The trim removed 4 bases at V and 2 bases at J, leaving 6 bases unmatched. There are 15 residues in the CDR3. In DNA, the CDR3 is TGTGCCAGTAGTACGGATGGGACAGGGACCTACGAGCAGTACTTC. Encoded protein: CASSTDGTGTYEQYF.

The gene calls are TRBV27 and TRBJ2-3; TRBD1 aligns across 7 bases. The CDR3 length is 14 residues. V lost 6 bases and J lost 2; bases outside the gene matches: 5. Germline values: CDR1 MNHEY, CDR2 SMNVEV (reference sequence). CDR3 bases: TGTGCCAGCAGCCGGGACAGAGACACAGATACGCAGTATTTT. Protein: CASSRDRDTDTQYF.

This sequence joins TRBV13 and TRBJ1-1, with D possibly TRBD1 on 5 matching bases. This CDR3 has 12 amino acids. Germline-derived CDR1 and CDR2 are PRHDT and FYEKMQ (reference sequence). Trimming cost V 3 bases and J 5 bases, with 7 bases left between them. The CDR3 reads CASSFRGTEAFF. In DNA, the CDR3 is TGTGCCAGCAGCTTTCGGGGGACTGAAGCTTTCTTT. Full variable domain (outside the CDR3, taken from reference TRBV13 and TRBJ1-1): AAGVIQSPRHLIKEKRETATLKCYPIPRHDTVYWYQQGPGQDPQFLISFYEKMQSDKGSIPDRFSAQQFSDYHSELNMSSLELGDSALYFCASSFRGTEAFFGQGTRLTVV.

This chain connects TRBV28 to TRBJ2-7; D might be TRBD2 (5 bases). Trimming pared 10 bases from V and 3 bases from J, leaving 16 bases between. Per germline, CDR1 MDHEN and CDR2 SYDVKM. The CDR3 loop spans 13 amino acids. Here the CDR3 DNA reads TGTGCCACCGCGGGTGGGCGGTACTACGAGCAGTACTTC. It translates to CATAGGRYYEQYF.

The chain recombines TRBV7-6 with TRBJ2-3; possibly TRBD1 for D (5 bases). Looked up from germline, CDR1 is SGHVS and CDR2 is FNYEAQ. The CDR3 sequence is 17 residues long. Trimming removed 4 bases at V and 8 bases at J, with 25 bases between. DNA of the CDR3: TGTGCCAGCAGCTCCGACCGACATGGTGTACTGGGGCGTACGCAGTATTTT. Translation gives CASSSDRHGVLGRTQYF.